This T cell receptor (beta chain) originates from a study of blood T cell repertoires in COVID-19. As for the study in general: Both acute and convalescent COVID-19 samples were obtained from the United States, Italy and Spain. The cDNA or gDNA used as material had been derived from T cells, B-cell-depleted T cells, or PBMCs.

The table came from immunoSEQ multiplex PCR; TCRdb's copy has only in-frame clones and leaves some out. This sample yields approximately 230,000 clones, of which under 90% are seen a single time; more than 1.5% belongs to the top ten. The study assigned cohorts using participant-reported clinical history. The CDR3 length is 13 residues. V was cut by 7 bases and J by 3 bases, with 12 bases left in between. CDR1 is SNHLY, CDR2 FYNNEI, per germline. Sequenced sample: PBMCs or T cells enriched from blood (not recorded which). The chain couples TRBV2 to TRBJ1-1; D remains ambiguous. The TCR sequence derives from a middle-aged man who had recovered from COVID-19. The CDR3 bases are TGTGCCAGCACCCTTGACGGGGACACTGAAGCTTTCTTT. It encodes CASTLDGDTEAFF.